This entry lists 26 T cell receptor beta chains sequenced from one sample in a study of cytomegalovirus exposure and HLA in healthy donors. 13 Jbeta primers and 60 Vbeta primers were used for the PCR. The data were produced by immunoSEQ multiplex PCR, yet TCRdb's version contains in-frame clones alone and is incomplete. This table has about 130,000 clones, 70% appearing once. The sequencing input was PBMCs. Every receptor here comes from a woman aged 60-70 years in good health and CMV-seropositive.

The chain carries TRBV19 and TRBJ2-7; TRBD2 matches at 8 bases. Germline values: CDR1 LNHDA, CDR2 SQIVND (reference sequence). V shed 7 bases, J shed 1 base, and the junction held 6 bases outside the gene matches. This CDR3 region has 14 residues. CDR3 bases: TGTGCCAGTACCCCCCTAGCGGGTTCCTACGAGCAGTACTTC. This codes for CASTPLAGSYEQYF.

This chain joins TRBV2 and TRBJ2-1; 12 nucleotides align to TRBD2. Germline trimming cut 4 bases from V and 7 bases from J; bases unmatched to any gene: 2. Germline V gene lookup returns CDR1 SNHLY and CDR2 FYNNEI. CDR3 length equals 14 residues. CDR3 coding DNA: TGTGCCAGCAGTGTAACTAGCGGGAGGAATGAGCAGTTCTTC. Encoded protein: CASSVTSGRNEQFF.

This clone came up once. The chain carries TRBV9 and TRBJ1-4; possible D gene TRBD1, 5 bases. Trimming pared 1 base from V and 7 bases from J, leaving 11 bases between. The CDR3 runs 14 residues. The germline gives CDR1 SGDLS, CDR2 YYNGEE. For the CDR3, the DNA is TGTGCCAGCAGCGTACAGGGCTCTGGTGAAAAACTGTTTTTT. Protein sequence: CASSVQGSGEKLFF.

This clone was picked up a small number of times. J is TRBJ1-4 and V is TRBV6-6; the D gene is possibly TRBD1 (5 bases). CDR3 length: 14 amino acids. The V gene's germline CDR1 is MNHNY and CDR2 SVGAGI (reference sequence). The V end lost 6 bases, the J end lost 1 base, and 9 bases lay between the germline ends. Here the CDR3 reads CASSPQGTNEKLFF. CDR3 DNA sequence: TGTGCCAGCAGCCCCCAGGGAACTAATGAAAAACTGTTTTTT.

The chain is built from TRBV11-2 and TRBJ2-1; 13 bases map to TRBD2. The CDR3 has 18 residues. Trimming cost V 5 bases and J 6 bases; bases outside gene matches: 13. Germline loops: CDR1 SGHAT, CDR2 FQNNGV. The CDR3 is CASSLHQLLAGGSNEQFF. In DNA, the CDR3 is TGTGCCAGCAGCCTACACCAGTTACTAGCGGGAGGGAGCAATGAGCAGTTCTTC.

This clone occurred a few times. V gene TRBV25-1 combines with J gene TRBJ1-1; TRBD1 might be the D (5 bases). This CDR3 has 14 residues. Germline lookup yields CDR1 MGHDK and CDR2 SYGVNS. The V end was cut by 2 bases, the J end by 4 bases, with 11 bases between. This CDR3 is CASSEARVPTEAFF. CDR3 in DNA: TGTGCCAGCAGTGAAGCCAGGGTCCCCACTGAAGCTTTCTTT.

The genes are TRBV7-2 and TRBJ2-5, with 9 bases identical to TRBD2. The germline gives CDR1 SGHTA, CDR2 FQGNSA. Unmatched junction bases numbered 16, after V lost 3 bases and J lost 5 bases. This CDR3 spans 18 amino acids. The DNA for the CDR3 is TGTGCCAGCAGCTTTGACTCCCACTTTAGCGGGGGTGGGGAGACCCAGTACTTC. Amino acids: CASSFDSHFSGGGETQYF.

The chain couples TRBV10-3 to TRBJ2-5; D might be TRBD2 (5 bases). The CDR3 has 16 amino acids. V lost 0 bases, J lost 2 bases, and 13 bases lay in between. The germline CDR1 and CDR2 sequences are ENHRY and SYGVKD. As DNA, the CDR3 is TGTGCCATCAGTGAGTCGAAGGTGGGCGGGCAAGAGACCCAGTACTTC. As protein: CAISESKVGGQETQYF.

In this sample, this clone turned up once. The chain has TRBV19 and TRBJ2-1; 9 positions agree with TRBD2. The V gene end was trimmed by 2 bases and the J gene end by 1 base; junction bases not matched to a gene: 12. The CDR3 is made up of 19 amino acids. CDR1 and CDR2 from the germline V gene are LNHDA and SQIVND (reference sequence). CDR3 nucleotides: TGTGCCAGTAGTATATTAGCGGGAGCTTCTTCGGGGTCCTACAATGAGCAGTTCTTC. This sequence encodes CASSILAGASSGSYNEQFF.

DNA for the CDR3: TGTGCCACCAGCAGAGGAGGCGGTCTCGGGGAGCTGTTTTTT. Protein product: CATSRGGGLGELFF. The genes are TRBV15 and TRBJ2-2; no definite D call. The V gene's germline CDR1 is LNHNV and CDR2 YYDKDF (reference sequence). This CDR3 is built from 14 residues. The V end was cut by 1 base, the J end by 7 bases, with 10 bases between.

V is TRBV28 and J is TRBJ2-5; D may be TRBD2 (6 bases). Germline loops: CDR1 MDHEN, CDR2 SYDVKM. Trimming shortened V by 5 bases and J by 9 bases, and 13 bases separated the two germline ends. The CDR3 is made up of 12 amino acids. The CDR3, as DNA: TGTGCCAGCAGTCCGGCGGGACGTTCCCAGTACTTC. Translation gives CASSPAGRSQYF.

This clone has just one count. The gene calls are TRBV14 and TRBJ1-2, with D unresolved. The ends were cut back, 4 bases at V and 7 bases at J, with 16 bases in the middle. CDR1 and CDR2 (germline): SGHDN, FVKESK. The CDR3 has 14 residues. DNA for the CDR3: TGTGCCAGCAGCCTTACGGGGAGACCAGGTGGCTACACCTTC. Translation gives CASSLTGRPGGYTF.

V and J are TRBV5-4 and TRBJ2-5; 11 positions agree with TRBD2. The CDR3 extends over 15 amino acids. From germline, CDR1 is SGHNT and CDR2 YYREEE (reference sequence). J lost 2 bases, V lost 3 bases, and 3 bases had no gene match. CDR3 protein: CASSSTSGVQETQYF. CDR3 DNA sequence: TGTGCCAGCAGCTCGACTAGCGGGGTACAAGAGACCCAGTACTTC.

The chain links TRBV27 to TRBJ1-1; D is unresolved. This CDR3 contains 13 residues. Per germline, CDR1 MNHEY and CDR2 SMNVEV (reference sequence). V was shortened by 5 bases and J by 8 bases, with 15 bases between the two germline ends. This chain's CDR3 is CASSRETPTEAFF. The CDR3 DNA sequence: TGTGCCAGCAGTCGGGAGACGCCGACCGAAGCTTTCTTT.

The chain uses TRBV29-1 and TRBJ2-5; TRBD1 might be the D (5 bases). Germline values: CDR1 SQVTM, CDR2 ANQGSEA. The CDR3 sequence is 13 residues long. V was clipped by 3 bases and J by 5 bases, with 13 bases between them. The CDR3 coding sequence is TGCAGCGTTGATATGGGGAAGGGGGAGACCCAGTACTTC. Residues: CSVDMGKGETQYF.

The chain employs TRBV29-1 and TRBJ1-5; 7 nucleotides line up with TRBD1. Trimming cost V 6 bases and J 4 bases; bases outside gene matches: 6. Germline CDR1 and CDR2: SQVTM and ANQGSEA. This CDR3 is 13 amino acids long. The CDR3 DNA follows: TGCAGCGTCCGACAGGGAGTGAATCAGCCCCAGCATTTT. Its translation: CSVRQGVNQPQHF.

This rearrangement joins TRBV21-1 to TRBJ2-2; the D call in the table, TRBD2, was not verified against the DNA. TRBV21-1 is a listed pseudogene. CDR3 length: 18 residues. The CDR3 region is CASSKAGLAGSGTGELFF. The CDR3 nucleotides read TGTGCCAGCAGCAAAGCTGGACTAGCGGGATCCGGCACCGGGGAGCTGTTTTTT.

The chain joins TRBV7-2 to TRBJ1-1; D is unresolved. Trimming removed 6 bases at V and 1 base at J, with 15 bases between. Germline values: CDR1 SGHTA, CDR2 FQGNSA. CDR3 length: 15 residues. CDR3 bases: TGTGCCAGCAGTCGAATAGGAGGCGGGAACACTGAAGCTTTCTTT. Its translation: CASSRIGGGNTEAFF.

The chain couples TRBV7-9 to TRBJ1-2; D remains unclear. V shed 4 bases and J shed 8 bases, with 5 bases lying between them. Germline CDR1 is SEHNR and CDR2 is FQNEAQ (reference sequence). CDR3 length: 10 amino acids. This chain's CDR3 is CASSSQGYTF. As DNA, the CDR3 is TGTGCCAGCAGCTCCCAAGGCTACACCTTC. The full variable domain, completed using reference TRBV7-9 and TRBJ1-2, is DTGVSQNPRHKITKRGQNVTFRCDPISEHNRLYWYRQTLGQGPEFLTYFQNEAQLEKSRLLSDRFSAERPKGSFSTLEIQRTEQGDSAMYLCASSSQGYTFGSGTRLTVV.

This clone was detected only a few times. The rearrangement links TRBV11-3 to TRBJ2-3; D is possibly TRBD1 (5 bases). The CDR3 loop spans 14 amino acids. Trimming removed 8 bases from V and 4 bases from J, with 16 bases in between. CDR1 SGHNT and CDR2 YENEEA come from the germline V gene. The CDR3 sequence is CASAQGYGADTQYF. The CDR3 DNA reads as TGTGCCAGCGCCCAGGGTTATGGAGCAGATACGCAGTATTTT.

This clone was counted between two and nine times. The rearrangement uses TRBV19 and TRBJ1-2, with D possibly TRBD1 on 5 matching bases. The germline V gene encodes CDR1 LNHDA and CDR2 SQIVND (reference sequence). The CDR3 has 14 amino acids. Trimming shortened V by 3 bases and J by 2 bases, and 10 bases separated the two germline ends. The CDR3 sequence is CASSMWGKNYGYTF. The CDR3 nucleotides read TGTGCCAGTAGTATGTGGGGCAAAAACTATGGCTACACCTTC.

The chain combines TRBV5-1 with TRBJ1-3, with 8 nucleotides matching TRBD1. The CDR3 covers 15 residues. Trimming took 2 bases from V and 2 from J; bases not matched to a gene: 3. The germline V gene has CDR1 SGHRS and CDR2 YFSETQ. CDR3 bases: TGCGCCAGCAGCTTACAGGGGGACGCTGGAAACACCATATATTTT. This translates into CASSLQGDAGNTIYF.

The CDR3 reads CASSPTGDYGYTF. The CDR3 DNA sequence: TGTGCCAGCAGTCCGACAGGGGACTATGGCTACACCTTC. V and J are TRBV27 and TRBJ1-2; 8 bases match TRBD1. The ends lost 5 bases at V and 3 bases at J; junction bases unmatched: 2. Per germline, CDR1 MNHEY and CDR2 SMNVEV (reference sequence). CDR3 length: 13 amino acids.

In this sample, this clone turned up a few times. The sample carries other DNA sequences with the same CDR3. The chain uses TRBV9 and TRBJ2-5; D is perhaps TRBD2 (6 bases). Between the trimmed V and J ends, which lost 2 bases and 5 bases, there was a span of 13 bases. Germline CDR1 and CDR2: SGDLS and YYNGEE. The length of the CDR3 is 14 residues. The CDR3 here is CASSVVGGLETQYF. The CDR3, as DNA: TGTGCCAGCAGCGTCGTGGGAGGTCTGGAGACCCAGTACTTC.

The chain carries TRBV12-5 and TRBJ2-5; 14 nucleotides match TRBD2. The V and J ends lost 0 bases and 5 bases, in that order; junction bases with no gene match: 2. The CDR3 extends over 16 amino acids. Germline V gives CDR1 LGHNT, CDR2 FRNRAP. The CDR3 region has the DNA TGTGCTAGTGGTTTGGTACGGACTAGCGGGGGGGAGACCCAGTACTTC. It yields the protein CASGLVRTSGGETQYF.

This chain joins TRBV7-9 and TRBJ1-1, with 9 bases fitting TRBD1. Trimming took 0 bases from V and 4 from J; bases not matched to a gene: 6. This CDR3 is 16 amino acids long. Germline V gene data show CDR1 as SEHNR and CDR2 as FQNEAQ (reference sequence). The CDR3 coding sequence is TGTGCCAGCAGCTTAGCAGCCGGGACAGGGAGCACTGAAGCTTTCTTT. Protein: CASSLAAGTGSTEAFF.